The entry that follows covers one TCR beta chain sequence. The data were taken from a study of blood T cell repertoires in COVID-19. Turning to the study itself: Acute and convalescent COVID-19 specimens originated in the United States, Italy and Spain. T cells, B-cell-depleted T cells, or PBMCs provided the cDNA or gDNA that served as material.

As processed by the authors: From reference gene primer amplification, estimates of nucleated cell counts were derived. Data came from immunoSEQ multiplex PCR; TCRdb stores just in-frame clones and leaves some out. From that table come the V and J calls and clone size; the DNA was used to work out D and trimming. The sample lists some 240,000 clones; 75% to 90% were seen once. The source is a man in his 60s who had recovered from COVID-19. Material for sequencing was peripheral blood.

In DNA, the CDR3 is TGTGCCAGGCTAGCGGGGGGGGGTAACTACGAGCAGTACTTC. Its protein is CARLAGGGNYEQYF. The chain combines TRBV6-5 with TRBJ2-7; 12 nucleotides match TRBD2. Germline-derived CDR1 and CDR2 are MNHEY and SVGAGI. The CDR3 runs to 14 residues. J gave up 3 bases and V 9 bases, and 6 bases lay outside the gene matches.